This TCR beta chain stems from a study of T cells in Graves' hyperthyroidism and ophthalmopathy. The CDR3 consists of 15 residues. The germline V gene has CDR1 ENHRY and CDR2 SYGVKD. This clonotype was observed a few times. An end of the junction differs from the germline gene, which may be a read error. Regions amplified from RNA transcripts were the TCR beta CDR3 regions. HTBI primers were the set used in a first-round RT-PCR of the TCR CDR3. Each CDR3 protein gets one entry after TCRdb re-called the multiplex PCR reads with MiXCR. The table includes about 840,000 distinct CDR3 sequences, 38% detected once.

Sequencing used blood. The gene calls are TRBV10-3 and TRBJ1-5; the match to TRBD1 covers 12 bases. The clonotype comes from a man aged 18 to 29 with Graves' hyperthyroidism. In DNA form, the CDR3 reads TGTGCCAGCAGTGAAGGGGACAGGGGGCCTCAGCCCCAGCATTTT. Amino acids: CASSEGDRGPQPQHF.